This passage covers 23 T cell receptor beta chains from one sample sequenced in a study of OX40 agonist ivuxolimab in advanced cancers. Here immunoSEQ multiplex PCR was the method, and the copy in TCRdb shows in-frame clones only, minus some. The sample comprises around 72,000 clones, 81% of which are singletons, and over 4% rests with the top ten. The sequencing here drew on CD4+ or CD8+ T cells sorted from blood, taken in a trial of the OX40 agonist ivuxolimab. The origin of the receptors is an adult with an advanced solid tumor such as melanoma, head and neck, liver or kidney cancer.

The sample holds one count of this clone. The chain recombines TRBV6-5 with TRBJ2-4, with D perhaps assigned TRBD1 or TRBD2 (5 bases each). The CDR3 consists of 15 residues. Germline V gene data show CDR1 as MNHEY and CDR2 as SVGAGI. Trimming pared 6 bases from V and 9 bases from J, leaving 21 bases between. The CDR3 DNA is TGTGCCAGCAGCCGGAGTGGGACGGACAAGGGCATTCAGTACTTC. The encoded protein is CASSRSGTDKGIQYF.

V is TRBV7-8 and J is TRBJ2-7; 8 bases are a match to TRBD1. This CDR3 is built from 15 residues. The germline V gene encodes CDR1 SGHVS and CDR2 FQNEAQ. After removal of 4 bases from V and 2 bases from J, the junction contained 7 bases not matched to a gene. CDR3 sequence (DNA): TGTGCCAGCAGCTCCGGGACAGGCTATCCCTACGAGCAGTACTTC. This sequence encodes CASSSGTGYPYEQYF.

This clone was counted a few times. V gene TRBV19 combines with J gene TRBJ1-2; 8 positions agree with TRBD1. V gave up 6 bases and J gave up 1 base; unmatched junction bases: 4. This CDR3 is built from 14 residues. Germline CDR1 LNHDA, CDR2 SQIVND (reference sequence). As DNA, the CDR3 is TGTGCCAGTAGCCGGGACAGGCTTAACTATGGCTACACCTTC. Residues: CASSRDRLNYGYTF.

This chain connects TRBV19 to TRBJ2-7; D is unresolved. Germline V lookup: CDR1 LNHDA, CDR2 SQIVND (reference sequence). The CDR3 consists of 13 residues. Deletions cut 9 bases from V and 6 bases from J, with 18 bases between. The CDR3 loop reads CASSLMFPGEQYF. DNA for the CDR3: TGTGCCAGCAGTCTCATGTTTCCGGGCGAGCAGTACTTC.

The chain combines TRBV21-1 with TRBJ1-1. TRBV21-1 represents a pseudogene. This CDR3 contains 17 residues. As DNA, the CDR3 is TGTGCCAGCATCCCGCCCGGGTCTTCAACGGAGAACGCTGAAGCTTTCTTT. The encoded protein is CASIPPGSSTENAEAFF.

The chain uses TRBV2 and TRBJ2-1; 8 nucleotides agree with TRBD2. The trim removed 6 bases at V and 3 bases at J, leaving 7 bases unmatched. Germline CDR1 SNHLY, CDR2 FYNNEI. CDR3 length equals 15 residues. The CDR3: CASRSGGGLYNEQFF. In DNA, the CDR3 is TGTGCCAGCAGGTCCGGCGGGGGGCTCTACAATGAGCAGTTCTTC.

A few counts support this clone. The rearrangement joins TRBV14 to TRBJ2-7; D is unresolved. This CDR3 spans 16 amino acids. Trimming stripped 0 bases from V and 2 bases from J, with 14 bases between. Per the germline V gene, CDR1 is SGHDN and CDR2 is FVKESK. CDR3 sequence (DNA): TGTGCCAGCAGCCAAGAAGCGACAAGAATTCCCTACGAGCAGTACTTC. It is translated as CASSQEATRIPYEQYF.

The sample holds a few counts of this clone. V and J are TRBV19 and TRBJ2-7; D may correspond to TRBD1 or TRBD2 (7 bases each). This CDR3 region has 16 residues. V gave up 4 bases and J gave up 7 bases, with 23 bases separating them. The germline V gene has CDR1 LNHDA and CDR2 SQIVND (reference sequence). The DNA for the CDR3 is TGTGCCAGTAGTACTCTAGAGGGGGCCTCGGGGGGAGAGCAGTACTTC. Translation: CASSTLEGASGGEQYF.

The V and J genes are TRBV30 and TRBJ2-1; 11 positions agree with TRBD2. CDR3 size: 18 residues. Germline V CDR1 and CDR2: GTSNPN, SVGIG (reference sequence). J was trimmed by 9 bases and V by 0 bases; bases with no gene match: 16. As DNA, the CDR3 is TGTGCCTGGAGTGTACTGTTCCGGTTAGCGGGAGGGCCAAGTGAGCAGTTCTTC. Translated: CAWSVLFRLAGGPSEQFF.

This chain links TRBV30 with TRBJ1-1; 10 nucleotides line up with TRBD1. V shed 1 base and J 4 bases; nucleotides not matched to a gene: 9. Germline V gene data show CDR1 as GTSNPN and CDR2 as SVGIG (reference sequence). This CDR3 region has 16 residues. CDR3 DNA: TGTGCCTGGAGTGAGGGATGGACAGGGGGTGGCACTGAAGCTTTCTTT. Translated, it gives CAWSEGWTGGGTEAFF.

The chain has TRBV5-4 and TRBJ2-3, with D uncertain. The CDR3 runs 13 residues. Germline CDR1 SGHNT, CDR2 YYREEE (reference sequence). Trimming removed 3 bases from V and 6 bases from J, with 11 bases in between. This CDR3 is CASSSLKVDTQYF. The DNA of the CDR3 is TGTGCCAGCAGCTCACTCAAAGTGGATACGCAGTATTTT.

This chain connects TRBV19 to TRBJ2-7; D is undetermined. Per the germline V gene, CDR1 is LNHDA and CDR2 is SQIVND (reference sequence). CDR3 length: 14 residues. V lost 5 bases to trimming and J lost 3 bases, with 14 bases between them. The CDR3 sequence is CASSGSVRFYEQYF. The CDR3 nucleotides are TGTGCCAGTAGTGGCTCGGTGAGGTTCTACGAGCAGTACTTC.

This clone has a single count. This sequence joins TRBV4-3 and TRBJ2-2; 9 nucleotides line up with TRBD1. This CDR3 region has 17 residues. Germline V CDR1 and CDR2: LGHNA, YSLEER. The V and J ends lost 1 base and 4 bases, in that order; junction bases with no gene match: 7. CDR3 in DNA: TGCGCCAGCAGCCAAGCTTCTACAGGGGGCCTCACCGGGGAGCTGTTTTTT. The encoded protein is CASSQASTGGLTGELFF.

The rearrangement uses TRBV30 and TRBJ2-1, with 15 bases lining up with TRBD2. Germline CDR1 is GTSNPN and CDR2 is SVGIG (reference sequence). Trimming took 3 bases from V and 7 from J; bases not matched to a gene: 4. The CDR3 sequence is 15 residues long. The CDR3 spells CAWSPGLAGGNEQFF. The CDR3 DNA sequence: TGTGCCTGGAGCCCGGGACTAGCGGGAGGAAATGAGCAGTTCTTC.

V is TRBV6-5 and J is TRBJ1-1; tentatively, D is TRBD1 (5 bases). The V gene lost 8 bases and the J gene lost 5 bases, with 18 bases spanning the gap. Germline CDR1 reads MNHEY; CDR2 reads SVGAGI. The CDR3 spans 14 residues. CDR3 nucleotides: TGTGCCAGCGGCGGGGCTTCAAGTAGTACTGAAGCTTTCTTT. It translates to CASGGASSSTEAFF.

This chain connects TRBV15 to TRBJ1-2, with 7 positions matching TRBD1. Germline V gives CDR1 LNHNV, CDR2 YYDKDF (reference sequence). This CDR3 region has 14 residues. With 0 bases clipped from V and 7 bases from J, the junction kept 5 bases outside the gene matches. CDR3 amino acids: CATSRDQAGGGYTF. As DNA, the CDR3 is TGTGCCACCAGCAGAGATCAGGCAGGGGGTGGCTACACCTTC.

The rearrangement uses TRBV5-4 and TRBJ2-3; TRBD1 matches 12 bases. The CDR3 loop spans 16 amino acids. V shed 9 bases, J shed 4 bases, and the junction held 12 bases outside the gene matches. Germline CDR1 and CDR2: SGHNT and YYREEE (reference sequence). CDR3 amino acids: CATRSSGTGGPDTQYF. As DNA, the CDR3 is TGTGCCACCCGAAGCTCAGGGACAGGGGGCCCAGATACGCAGTATTTT.

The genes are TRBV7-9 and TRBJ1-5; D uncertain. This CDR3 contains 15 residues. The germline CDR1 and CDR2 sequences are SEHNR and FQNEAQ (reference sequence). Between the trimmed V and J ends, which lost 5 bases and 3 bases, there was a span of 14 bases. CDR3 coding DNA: TGTGCCAGCAGCGACTTCAGTGAACCCAATCAGCCCCAGCATTTT. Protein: CASSDFSEPNQPQHF.

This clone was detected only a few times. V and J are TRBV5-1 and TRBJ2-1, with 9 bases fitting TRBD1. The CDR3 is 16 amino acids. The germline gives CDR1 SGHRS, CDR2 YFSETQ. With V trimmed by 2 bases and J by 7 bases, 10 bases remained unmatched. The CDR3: CASSFGPGTGNNEQFF. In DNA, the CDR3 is TGCGCCAGCAGCTTTGGGCCCGGGACAGGGAATAATGAGCAGTTCTTC.

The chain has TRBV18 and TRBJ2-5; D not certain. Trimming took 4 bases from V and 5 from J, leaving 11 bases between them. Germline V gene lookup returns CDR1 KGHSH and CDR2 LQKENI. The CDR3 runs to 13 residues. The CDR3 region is CASSLDLGETQYF. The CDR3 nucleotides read TGTGCCAGCTCACTCGACCTAGGGGAGACCCAGTACTTC. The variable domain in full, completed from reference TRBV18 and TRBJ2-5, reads NAGVMQNPRHLVRRRGQEARLRCSPMKGHSHVYWYRQLPEEGLKFMVYLQKENIIDESGMPKERFSAEFPKEGPSILRIQQVVRGDSAAYFCASSLDLGETQYFGPGTRLLVL.

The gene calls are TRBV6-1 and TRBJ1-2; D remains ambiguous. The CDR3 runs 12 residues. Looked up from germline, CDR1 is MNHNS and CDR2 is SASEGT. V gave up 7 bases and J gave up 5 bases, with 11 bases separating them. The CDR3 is CASTERSYGYTF. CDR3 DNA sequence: TGTGCCAGCACAGAGCGTTCTTATGGCTACACCTTC.

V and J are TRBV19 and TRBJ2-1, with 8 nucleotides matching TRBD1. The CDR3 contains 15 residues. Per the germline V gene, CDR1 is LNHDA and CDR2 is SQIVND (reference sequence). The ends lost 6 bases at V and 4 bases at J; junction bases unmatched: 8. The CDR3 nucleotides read TGTGCCAGTAGCCGGGACAGGTCGGCATACAATGAGCAGTTCTTC. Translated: CASSRDRSAYNEQFF.

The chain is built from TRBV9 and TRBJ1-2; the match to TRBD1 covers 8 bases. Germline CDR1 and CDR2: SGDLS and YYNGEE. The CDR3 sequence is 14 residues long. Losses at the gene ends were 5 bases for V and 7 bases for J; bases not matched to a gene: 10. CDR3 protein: CASRADRGIRGYTF. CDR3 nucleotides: TGTGCCAGCAGGGCTGACAGGGGAATACGTGGCTACACCTTC.